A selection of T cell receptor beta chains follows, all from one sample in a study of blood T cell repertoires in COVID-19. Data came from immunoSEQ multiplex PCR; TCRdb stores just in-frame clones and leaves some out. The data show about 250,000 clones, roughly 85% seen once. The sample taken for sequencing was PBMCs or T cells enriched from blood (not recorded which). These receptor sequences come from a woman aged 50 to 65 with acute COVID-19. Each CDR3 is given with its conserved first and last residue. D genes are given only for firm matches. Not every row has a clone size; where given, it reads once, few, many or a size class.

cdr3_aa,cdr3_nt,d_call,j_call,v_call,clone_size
CASSPGQLGTRAF,TGCGCCAGCAGCCCAGGCCAATTAGGTACGCGGGCTTTT,-,TRBJ1-1,TRBV5-1,-
CSVDQSGGPTDTQYF,TGCAGCGTTGATCAATCCGGGGGGCCCACAGATACGCAGTATTTT,-,TRBJ2-3,TRBV29-1,-
CAWSIYSTNTEAFF,TGTGCCTGGAGTATCTACAGTACGAACACTGAAGCTTTCTTT,-,TRBJ1-1,TRBV30,-
CASRAREGLEANYGYTF,TGTGCCAGTAGGGCCAGGGAGGGGTTAGAGGCTAACTATGGCTACACCTTC,-,TRBJ1-2,TRBV19,few
CASSIADYWEQFF,TGTGCCAGTAGTATAGCGGACTACTGGGAGCAGTTCTTC,-,TRBJ2-1,TRBV19,-
CALRDGGSNNSPLHF,TGTGCCCTCCGAGATGGCGGGTCCAATAATTCACCCCTCCACTTT,-,TRBJ1-6,TRBV30,-
CASSLDRPRASQPQHF,TGTGCCAGCAGCTTAGATCGCCCGAGGGCGAGTCAGCCCCAGCATTTT,-,TRBJ1-5,TRBV7-2,-
CASSAGYEQYF,TGTGCCAGCAGTGCGGGCTACGAGCAGTACTTC,-,TRBJ2-7,TRBV2,-
CASSLTGVNTEAFF,TGCGCCAGCAGCTTAACGGGGGTGAACACTGAAGCTTTCTTT,-,TRBJ1-1,TRBV5-1,once
CASIPDRSDYGYTF,TGTGCCAGTATCCCGGACAGGTCAGACTATGGCTACACCTTC,TRBD1,TRBJ1-2,TRBV19,-
CASSTDRGSSTIYF,TGTGCCAGCAGCACGGACAGGGGAAGTAGTACCATATATTTT,TRBD1,TRBJ1-3,TRBV6-6,-
CASSLLQGPQETQYF,TGCGCCAGCAGCTTGCTCCAGGGCCCCCAAGAGACCCAGTACTTC,-,TRBJ2-5,TRBV5-1,-
CASSVTGDGSPLHF,TGTGCCAGTAGTGTCACAGGGGATGGGTCACCCCTCCACTTT,TRBD1,TRBJ1-6,TRBV19,-
CASSLASGGHNEQFF,TGCGCCAGCAGCTTGGCCAGCGGGGGGCACAATGAGCAGTTCTTC,TRBD2,TRBJ2-1,TRBV5-1,-
CASSREILAQETQYF,TGCGCCAGCAGCCGAGAAATTCTGGCACAAGAGACCCAGTACTTC,-,TRBJ2-5,TRBV4-3,-
CASSKVGNGGGGYTF,TGTGCCAGCAGCAAAGTGGGTAATGGAGGTGGCGGCTACACCTTC,-,TRBJ1-2,TRBV21-1,-
CASSSPGGRVRTEAFF,TGTGCCAGCAGCTCCCCGGGGGGGCGGGTTCGGACTGAAGCTTTCTTT,-,TRBJ1-1,TRBV7-9,-
CASSVLGTENTEAFF,TGTGCCAGCAGTGTATTAGGGACAGAGAACACTGAAGCTTTCTTT,TRBD1,TRBJ1-1,TRBV2,once
CASSPSGGNSNQPQHF,TGTGCCAGCAGCCCCTCCGGAGGGAATAGCAATCAGCCCCAGCATTTT,-,TRBJ1-5,TRBV11-2,-
CASSLSSEQYF,TGTGCCAGCAGTTTATCTTCCGAGCAGTACTTC,-,TRBJ2-7,TRBV12-3/TRBV12-4,-
CASSGTGANEKLFF,TGTGCCAGTAGCGGGACAGGGGCTAATGAAAAACTGTTTTTT,TRBD1,TRBJ1-4,TRBV19,-
CAWSPGLSNQPQHF,TGTGCCTGGAGCCCGGGACTGTCCAATCAGCCCCAGCATTTT,-,TRBJ1-5,TRBV30,-
CASSSQGAGANVLTF,TGTGCCAGCAGCTCCCAGGGGGCTGGGGCCAACGTCCTGACTTTC,TRBD1,TRBJ2-6,TRBV7-2,once
CASVGVSTEAFF,TGTGCCAGCGTAGGGGTGAGTACTGAAGCTTTCTTT,-,TRBJ1-1,TRBV12-3/TRBV12-4,-
CASTLGQAYEQYF,TGTGCCAGCACTTTAGGACAGGCCTACGAGCAGTACTTC,TRBD1,TRBJ2-7,TRBV6-5,-
CASSQDRGGANTGELFF,TGCGCCAGCAGCCAAGATCGCGGGGGGGCGAACACCGGGGAGCTGTTTTTT,TRBD2,TRBJ2-2,TRBV4-3,few
CASSQRVVRGGYTF,TGTGCCAGCAGTCAGAGAGTAGTTCGGGGAGGCTACACCTTC,-,TRBJ1-2,TRBV7-2,-
CSVVGAYTEAFF,TGCAGCGTTGTGGGGGCATACACTGAAGCTTTCTTT,-,TRBJ1-1,TRBV29-1,once
CASTTGGYYGYTF,TGTGCCAGCACCACGGGTGGGTACTATGGCTACACCTTC,-,TRBJ1-2,TRBV28,-
CASGLSPQYF,TGTGCTAGTGGTTTGTCCCCTCAGTACTTC,-,TRBJ2-7,TRBV12-5,-
CASSEAQGVISPLHF,TGTGCCAGCAGTGAAGCCCAGGGGGTTATTTCACCCCTCCACTTT,TRBD1,TRBJ1-6,TRBV2,-
CASSPGQGARGYGYTF,TGTGCCAGCAGCCCGGGACAGGGGGCTAGGGGCTATGGCTACACCTTC,TRBD1,TRBJ1-2,TRBV11-2,-
CASTPVPGLGEKLFF,TGTGCCAGCACCCCGGTGCCAGGGTTGGGAGAAAAACTGTTTTTT,-,TRBJ1-4,TRBV7-9,-
CASSVSGGYEQYF,TGTGCCAGCAGCGTGAGCGGGGGCTACGAGCAGTACTTC,TRBD2,TRBJ2-7,TRBV7-8,-
CASSPYSGGSYNEQFF,TGTGCCAGCAGTCCCTATAGCGGGGGATCCTACAATGAGCAGTTCTTC,TRBD2,TRBJ2-1,TRBV11-3,once
CASSLASGGIEKLFF,TGCGCCAGCAGCTTGGCGTCGGGGGGAATCGAAAAACTGTTTTTT,-,TRBJ1-4,TRBV5-1,-
CASSRTDRQNTEAFF,TGTGCCAGCAGTCGAACGGACAGGCAGAACACTGAAGCTTTCTTT,TRBD1,TRBJ1-1,TRBV11-2,-
CASSYLRGGRNYGYTF,TGTGCCAGCAGTTACCTTAGAGGCGGCCGTAACTATGGCTACACCTTC,-,TRBJ1-2,TRBV6-5,few
CASSRGGTGNEAFF,TGTGCCAGCAGCCGCGGGGGGACCGGGAATGAAGCTTTCTTT,-,TRBJ1-1,TRBV2,-
CASSLAAAGGSTDTQYF,TGTGCCAGCAGCTTGGCGGCAGCGGGGGGGAGCACAGATACGCAGTATTTT,TRBD2,TRBJ2-3,TRBV5-4,-
CATSDAGTNYGYTF,TGTGCCACCAGTGATGCCGGGACAAACTATGGCTACACCTTC,-,TRBJ1-2,TRBV24-1,-
CASSVIATDTQYF,TGTGCCAGCAGCGTAATAGCCACAGATACGCAGTATTTT,-,TRBJ2-3,TRBV9,-
CASSLALGTGGGWYF,TGTGCCAGCAGCTTAGCGCTGGGAACGGGCGGGGGATGGTACTTC,TRBD2,TRBJ2-5,TRBV7-2,-
CASSLVQGQQFF,TGTGCCAGCAGCTTAGTACAGGGCCAGCAGTTCTTC,-,TRBJ2-1,TRBV13,-
CASSFPSGYTDTQYF,TGTGCCAGCAGCTTTCCTAGCGGATACACAGATACGCAGTATTTT,TRBD2,TRBJ2-3,TRBV3-1/TRBV3-2,-
CASSLDHRGPYGYTF,TGTGCCAGCAGCTTAGACCACAGGGGACCCTATGGCTACACCTTC,TRBD1,TRBJ1-2,TRBV7-2,-
CASSYGQSSYNEQFF,TGTGCCAGCAGTTATGGACAGAGCTCCTACAATGAGCAGTTCTTC,-,TRBJ2-1,TRBV6-6,once
CASSSGTVGNQPQHF,TGTGCCAGCAGCTCCGGGACAGTGGGTAATCAGCCCCAGCATTTT,TRBD1,TRBJ1-5,TRBV7-9,-
CASSPTTTGTLYNEQFF,TGTGCCAGCAGCCCCACTACCACCGGGACACTGTACAATGAGCAGTTCTTC,-,TRBJ2-1,TRBV6-2/TRBV6-3,-
CASSASRASGYNEQFF,TGTGCCAGCAGCGCTAGTAGGGCTAGCGGGTACAATGAGCAGTTCTTC,TRBD2,TRBJ2-1,TRBV7-3,once
CASSEQGRGFTF,TGTGCCAGCAGTGAACAGGGACGGGGATTTACCTTC,-,TRBJ1-2,TRBV27,-
CASTAGGNQPQHF,TGTGCCAGTACGGCGGGAGGCAATCAGCCCCAGCATTTT,-,TRBJ1-5,TRBV19,-
CASSKATEGAFF,TGTGCCAGCAGCAAAGCCACGGAGGGGGCTTTCTTT,-,TRBJ1-1,TRBV21-1,-
CASSQNPLVSQPQHF,TGTGCCAGCAGCCAAAACCCCCTAGTCAGTCAGCCCCAGCATTTT,-,TRBJ1-5,TRBV3-1/TRBV3-2,-
CASSSRQGFFTDTQYF,TGCGCCAGCAGCAGCCGACAGGGGTTCTTTACAGATACGCAGTATTTT,TRBD1,TRBJ2-3,TRBV5-1,-
CASSQGAGRTDTQYF,TGCGCCAGCAGCCAAGGCGCGGGGCGCACAGATACGCAGTATTTT,-,TRBJ2-3,TRBV4-3,-
CASSRPRPSGGDTQYF,TGTGCCAGCAGTCGCCCACGGCCTAGCGGGGGGGATACGCAGTATTTT,TRBD2,TRBJ2-3,TRBV27,-